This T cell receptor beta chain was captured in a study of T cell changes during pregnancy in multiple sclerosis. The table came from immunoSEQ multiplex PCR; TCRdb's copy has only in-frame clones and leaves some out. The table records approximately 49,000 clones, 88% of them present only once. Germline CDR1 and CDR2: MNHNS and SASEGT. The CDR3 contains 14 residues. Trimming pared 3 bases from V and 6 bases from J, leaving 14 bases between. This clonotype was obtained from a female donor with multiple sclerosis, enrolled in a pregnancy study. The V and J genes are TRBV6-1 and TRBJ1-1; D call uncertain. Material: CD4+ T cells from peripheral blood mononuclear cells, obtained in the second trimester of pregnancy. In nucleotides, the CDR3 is TGTGCCAGCAGTGAGCGGGGAATGGGCTCTGAAGCTTTCTTT. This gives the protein CASSERGMGSEAFF.